The text below deals with one T cell receptor beta chain. As yet, its antigen is unknown. The study ran its PCR with 60 Vbeta and 13 Jbeta primers. Method: immunoSEQ multiplex PCR; TCRdb's copy keeps in-frame clones and lacks some. The sample has over 150,000 clones, approximately 78% seen once. Looked up from germline, CDR1 is MDHEN and CDR2 is SYDVKM. CDR3 length equals 13 residues. V gave up 3 bases and J gave up 3 bases, with 7 bases separating them. Every donor was a healthy person donating bone marrow. The source of the sample is a study of cytomegalovirus exposure and HLA in healthy donors. Study-wide findings and caveats: In a later analysis, DRB1 alleles had the most associated TCRs; HLA-C alleles the fewest. It was reportedly the case that the classifier diagnosed cytomegalovirus status with high specificity and sensitivity.

The rearrangement joins TRBV28 to TRBJ2-3, with D possibly matching TRBD2 (5 bases). The specimen was PBMCs. This sequence originates from a girl aged 2 to 9 in good health and CMV-seropositive. CDR3 nucleotide sequence: TGTGCCAGCAGTTTGCGGGCGACAGATACGCAGTATTTT. This codes for CASSLRATDTQYF.